The entry below describes one TCR beta chain. Its antigen is as yet unknown. The record originates from a study of post-analysis software for immune sequencing data. Unique molecular identifiers were carried by the TCR beta cDNA libraries. TCRdb independently ran MiXCR on the PCR reads; one entry per CDR3 protein. The repertoire has fewer than 600,000 distinct CDR3 sequences, under 55% of them found once; the top ten carry around 10%. Study-wide results and limits: Several TRBV segments occurring more often in patients than controls included TRBV5-6, TRBV5-1 and TRBV20-1.

This CDR3 contains 13 residues. In germline, CDR1 is ENHRY, CDR2 SYGVKD. Trimming removed 0 bases from V and 5 bases from J, with 6 bases in between. This sequence was found in a girl aged 5-17 years with multiple sclerosis. Sequences were obtained from blood. V gene TRBV10-3 combines with J gene TRBJ2-3, with D perhaps TRBD2 (6 bases). The CDR3 loop reads CAISESGGDTQYF. The CDR3 DNA reads TGTGCCATCAGTGAGTCGGGGGGAGATACGCAGTATTTT.